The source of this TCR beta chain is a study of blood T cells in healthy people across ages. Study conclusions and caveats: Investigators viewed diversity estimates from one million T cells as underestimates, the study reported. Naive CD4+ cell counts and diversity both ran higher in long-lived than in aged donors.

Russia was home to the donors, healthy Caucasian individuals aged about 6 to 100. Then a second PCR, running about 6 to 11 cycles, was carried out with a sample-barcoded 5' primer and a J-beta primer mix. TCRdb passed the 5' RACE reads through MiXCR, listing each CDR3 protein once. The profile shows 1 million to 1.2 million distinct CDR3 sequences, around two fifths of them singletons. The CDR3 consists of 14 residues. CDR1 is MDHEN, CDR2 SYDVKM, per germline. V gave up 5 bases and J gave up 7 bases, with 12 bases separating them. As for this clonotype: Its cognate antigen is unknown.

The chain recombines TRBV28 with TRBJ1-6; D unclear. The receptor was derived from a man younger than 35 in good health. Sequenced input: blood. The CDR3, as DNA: TGTGCCAGCAGTGTTCCGGCCCACAATTCACCCCTCCACTTT. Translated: CASSVPAHNSPLHF.